This T cell receptor beta chain was sequenced in a study of identical twins. This clonotype was observed a few times. Its target is not known. Whole-study results and caveats: The study reached conclusions through statistical analysis that was cross-sectional, not following the same donors. Cord blood beta clonotypes present at high abundance carried fewer insertions; no such pattern appeared in memory repertoires. Within beta out-of-frame sequences, the excess sharing observed between twins was weaker. Sequences that were out-of-frame, alpha and twin-shared displayed an excess of low generation probability.

TCRdb recomputed calls from the 5' RACE reads with MiXCR, one row per CDR3 protein. This sample carries 1.5 million to 2 million distinct CDR3 sequences, under 35% of them seen once, and the ten largest clones take around 0.3%. This clonotype originated in a newborn girl in good health. Sequencing was done on a sample of cord blood.

As DNA, the CDR3 is TGTGCCAGCAGTTTAGCGTACATCGCGAGCTCCTACGAGCAGTACTTC. Translated: CASSLAYIASSYEQYF. J is TRBJ2-7 and V is TRBV28; D is ambiguous. Germline V gene lookup returns CDR1 MDHEN and CDR2 SYDVKM. The CDR3 runs 16 residues. The V gene lost 2 bases and the J gene lost 0 bases, with 14 bases spanning the gap.